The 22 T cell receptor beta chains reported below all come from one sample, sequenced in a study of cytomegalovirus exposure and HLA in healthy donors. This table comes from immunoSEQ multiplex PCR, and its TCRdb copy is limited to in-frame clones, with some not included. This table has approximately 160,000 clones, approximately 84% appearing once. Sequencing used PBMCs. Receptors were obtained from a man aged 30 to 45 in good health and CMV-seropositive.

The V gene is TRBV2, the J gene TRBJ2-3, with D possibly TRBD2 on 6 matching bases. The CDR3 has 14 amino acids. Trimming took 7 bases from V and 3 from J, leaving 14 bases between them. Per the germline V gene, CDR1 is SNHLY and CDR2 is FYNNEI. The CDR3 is CASNPSGVTDTQYF. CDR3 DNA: TGTGCCAGCAACCCTTCGGGGGTTACAGATACGCAGTATTTT.

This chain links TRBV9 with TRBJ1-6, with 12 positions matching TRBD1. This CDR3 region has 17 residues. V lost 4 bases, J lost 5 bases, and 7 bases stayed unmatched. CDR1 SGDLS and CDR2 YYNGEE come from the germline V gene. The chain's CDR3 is CASSLHGTGGNNSPLHF. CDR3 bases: TGTGCCAGCAGCTTGCATGGGACAGGGGGCAATAATTCACCCCTCCACTTT. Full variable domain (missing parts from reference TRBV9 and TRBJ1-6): DSGVTQTPKHLITATGQRVTLRCSPRSGDLSVYWYQQSLDQGLQFLIQYYNGEERAKGNILERFSAQQFPDLHSELNLSSLELGDSALYFCASSLHGTGGNNSPLHFGNGTRLTVT.

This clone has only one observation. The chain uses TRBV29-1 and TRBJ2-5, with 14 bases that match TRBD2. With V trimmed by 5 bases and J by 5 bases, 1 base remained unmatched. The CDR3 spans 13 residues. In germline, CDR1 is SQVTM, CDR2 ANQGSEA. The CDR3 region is CSVRLAGGETQYF. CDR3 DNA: TGCAGCGTTCGACTAGCGGGGGGGGAGACCCAGTACTTC. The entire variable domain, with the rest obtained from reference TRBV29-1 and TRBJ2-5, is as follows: SAVISQKPSRDICQRGTSLTIQCQVDSQVTMMFWYRQQPGQSLTLIATANQGSEATYESGFVIDKFPISRPNLTFSTLTVSNMSPEDSSIYLCSVRLAGGETQYFGPGTRLLVL.

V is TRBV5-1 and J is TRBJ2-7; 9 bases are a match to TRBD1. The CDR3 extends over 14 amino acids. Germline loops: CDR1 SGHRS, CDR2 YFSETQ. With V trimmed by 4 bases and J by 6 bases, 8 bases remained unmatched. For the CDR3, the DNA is TGCGCCAGCAGCATGGGACAGGGTTTCGGCGAGCAGTACTTC. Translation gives CASSMGQGFGEQYF.

This CDR3 is CASSPRDRANEKLFF. CDR3 in DNA: TGTGCCAGTAGTCCCCGGGACAGGGCTAATGAAAAACTGTTTTTT. The rearrangement uses TRBV19 and TRBJ1-4; 9 bases match TRBD1. This CDR3 region has 15 residues. V was clipped by 5 bases and J by 3 bases; unmatched bases: 4. Germline assignment: CDR1 LNHDA and CDR2 SQIVND (reference sequence).

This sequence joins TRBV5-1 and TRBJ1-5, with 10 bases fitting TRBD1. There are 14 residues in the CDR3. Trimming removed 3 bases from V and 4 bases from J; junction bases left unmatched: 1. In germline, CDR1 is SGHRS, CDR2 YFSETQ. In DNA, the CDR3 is TGCGCCAGCAGCTGGACAGGGGGGAATCAGCCCCAGCATTTT. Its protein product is CASSWTGGNQPQHF. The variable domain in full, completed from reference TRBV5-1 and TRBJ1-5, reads KAGVTQTPRYLIKTRGQQVTLSCSPISGHRSVSWYQQTPGQGLQFLFEYFSETQRNKGNFPGRFSGRQFSNSRSEMNVSTLELGDSALYLCASSWTGGNQPQHFGDGTRLSIL.

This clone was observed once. The CDR3 coding sequence is TGCGCCAGCAGCCAAGATCAGCGGGGCGGAGAGACCCAGTACTTC. This gives the protein CASSQDQRGGETQYF. The chain combines TRBV4-1 with TRBJ2-5; TRBD2 matches 7 bases. The germline V gene has CDR1 MGHRA and CDR2 YSYEKL. The CDR3 sequence is 15 residues long. V trimming: 0 bases; J trimming: 4 bases; junction bases outside the gene matches: 5.

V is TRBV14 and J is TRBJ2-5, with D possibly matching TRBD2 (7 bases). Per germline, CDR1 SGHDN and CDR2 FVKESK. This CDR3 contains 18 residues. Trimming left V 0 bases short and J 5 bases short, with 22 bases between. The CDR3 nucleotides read TGTGCCAGCAGCCAAGATGGATTTGAGGGGGGGTCCCGGGAGACCCAGTACTTC. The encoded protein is CASSQDGFEGGSRETQYF.

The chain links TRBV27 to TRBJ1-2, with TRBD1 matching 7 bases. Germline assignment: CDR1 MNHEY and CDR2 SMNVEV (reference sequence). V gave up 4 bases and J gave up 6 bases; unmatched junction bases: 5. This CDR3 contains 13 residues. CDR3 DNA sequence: TGTGCCAGCAGTTCCCGGGACAGAAATGGCTACACCTTC. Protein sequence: CASSSRDRNGYTF.

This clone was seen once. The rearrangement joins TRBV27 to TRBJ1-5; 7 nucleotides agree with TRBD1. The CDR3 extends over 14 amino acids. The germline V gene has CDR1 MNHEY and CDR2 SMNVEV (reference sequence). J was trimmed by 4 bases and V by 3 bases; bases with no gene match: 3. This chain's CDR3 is CASSFGTVNQPQHF. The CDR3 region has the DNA TGTGCCAGCAGTTTCGGGACAGTTAATCAGCCCCAGCATTTT.

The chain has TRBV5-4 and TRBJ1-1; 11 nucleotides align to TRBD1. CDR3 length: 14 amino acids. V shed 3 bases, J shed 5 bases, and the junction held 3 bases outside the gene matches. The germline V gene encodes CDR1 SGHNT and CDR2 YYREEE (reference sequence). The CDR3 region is CASSSGQGGTEAFF. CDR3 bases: TGTGCCAGCAGCTCGGGACAGGGGGGGACTGAAGCTTTCTTT.

CDR3 sequence (DNA): TGTGCCAGCAGCCAAGATGCCCAGCAGGACACCGGGGAGCTGTTTTTT. Translation: CASSQDAQQDTGELFF. The V gene is TRBV14, the J gene TRBJ2-2; D uncertain. The length of the CDR3 is 16 residues. V was clipped by 0 bases and J by 3 bases, with 11 bases between them. CDR1 SGHDN and CDR2 FVKESK come from the germline V gene.

The CDR3 here is CASSQGQGISGYTF. CDR3 coding DNA: TGTGCCAGCTCACAAGGACAGGGGATCAGTGGCTACACCTTC. The V gene is TRBV18, the J gene TRBJ1-2, with 9 positions matching TRBD1. The germline V gene has CDR1 KGHSH and CDR2 LQKENI. V dropped 4 bases and J dropped 7; count of bases not matched to a gene: 7. This CDR3 comprises 14 residues.

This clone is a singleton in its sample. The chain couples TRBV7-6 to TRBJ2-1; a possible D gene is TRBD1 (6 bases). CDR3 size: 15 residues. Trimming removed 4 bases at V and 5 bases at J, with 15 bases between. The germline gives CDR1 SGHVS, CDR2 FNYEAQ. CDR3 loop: CASSSESGQHNEQFF. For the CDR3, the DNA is TGTGCCAGCAGCTCCGAGAGTGGACAGCACAATGAGCAGTTCTTC.

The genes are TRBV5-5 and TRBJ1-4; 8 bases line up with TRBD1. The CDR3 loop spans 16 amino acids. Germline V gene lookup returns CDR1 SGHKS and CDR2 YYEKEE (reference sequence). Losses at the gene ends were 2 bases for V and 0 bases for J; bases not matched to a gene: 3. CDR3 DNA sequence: TGTGCCAGCAGCTTATTGGACAGGGCAACTAATGAAAAACTGTTTTTT. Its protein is CASSLLDRATNEKLFF.

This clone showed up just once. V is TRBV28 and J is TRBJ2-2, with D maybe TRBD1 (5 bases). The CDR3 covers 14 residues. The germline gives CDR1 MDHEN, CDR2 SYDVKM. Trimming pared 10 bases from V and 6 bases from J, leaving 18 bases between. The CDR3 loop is CATRVAGEAGELFF. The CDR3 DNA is TGTGCCACCAGGGTTGCTGGTGAGGCCGGGGAGCTGTTTTTT.

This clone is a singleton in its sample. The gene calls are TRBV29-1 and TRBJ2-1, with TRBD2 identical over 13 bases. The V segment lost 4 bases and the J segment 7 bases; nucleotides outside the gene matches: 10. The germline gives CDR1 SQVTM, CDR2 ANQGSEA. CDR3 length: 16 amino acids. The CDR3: CSVGSPGLAGLNEQFF. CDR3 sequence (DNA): TGCAGCGTTGGCTCACCGGGACTAGCGGGATTGAATGAGCAGTTCTTC.

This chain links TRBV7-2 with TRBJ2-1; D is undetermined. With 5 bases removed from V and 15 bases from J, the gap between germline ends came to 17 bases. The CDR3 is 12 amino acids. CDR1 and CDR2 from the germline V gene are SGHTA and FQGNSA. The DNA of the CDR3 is TGTGCCAGCAGCCGCGTCGAAACGATTCTGTTCTTC. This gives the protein CASSRVETILFF. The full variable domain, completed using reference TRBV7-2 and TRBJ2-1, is GAGVSQSPSNKVTEKGKDVELRCDPISGHTALYWYRQSLGQGLEFLIYFQGNSAPDKSGLPSDRFSAERTGGSVSTLTIQRTQQEDSAVYLCASSRVETILFFGPGTRLTVL.

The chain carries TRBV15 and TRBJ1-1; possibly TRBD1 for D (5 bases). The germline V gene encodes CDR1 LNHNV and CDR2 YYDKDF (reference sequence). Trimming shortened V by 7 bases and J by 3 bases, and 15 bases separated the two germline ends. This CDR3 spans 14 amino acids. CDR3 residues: CATTWGVKDTEAFF. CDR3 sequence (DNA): TGTGCCACCACGTGGGGGGTCAAGGACACTGAAGCTTTCTTT.

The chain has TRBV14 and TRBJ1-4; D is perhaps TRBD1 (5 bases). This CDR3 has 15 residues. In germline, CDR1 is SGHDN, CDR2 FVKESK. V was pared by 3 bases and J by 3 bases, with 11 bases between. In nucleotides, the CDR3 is TGTGCCAGCAGCCAGTACCGGGGGGCTAATGAAAAACTGTTTTTT. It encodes CASSQYRGANEKLFF.

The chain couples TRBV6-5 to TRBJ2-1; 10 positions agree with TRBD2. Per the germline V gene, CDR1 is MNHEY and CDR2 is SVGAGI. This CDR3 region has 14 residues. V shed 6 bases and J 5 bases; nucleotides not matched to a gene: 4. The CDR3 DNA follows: TGTGCCAGCAGAGCGGGGGGGCCTAACAATGAGCAGTTCTTC. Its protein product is CASRAGGPNNEQFF.

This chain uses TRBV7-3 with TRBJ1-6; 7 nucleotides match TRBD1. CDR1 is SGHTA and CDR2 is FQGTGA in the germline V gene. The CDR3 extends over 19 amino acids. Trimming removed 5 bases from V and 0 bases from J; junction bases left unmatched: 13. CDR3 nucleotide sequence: TGTGCCAGCAGCCCTTACAGGGGATCAGCAAGCTCCTATAATTCACCCCTCCACTTT. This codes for CASSPYRGSASSYNSPLHF. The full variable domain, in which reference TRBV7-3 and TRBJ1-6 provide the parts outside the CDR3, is GAGVSQTPSNKVTEKGKYVELRCDPISGHTALYWYRQSLGQGPEFLIYFQGTGAADDSGLPNDRFFAVRPEGSVSTLKIQRTERGDSAVYLCASSPYRGSASSYNSPLHFGNGTRLTVT.